This T cell receptor (beta chain) was documented in a study of T cell responses to AZD1222 COVID-19 vaccine. About the study: Recipients boosted at about 4 weeks or about 12 weeks are pooled. Study-level findings and limits: Seropositive AZD1222 recipients at baseline numbered only 6 or 7. Clonal diversity may have been underestimated, and the donors were mostly white British, with more females than males.

This clone has only one observation. Its target is not known. The assay was immunoSEQ multiplex PCR, and TCRdb's table has in-frame clones only and misses some. The top ten hold 7.5% of the sample, which has roughly 97,000 clones, roughly 90% seen once. V was clipped by 4 bases and J by 1 base, with 10 bases between them. The CDR3 runs 14 residues. CDR1 and CDR2 (germline): SGHAT, FQNNGV. The chain carries TRBV11-2 and TRBJ1-1; no clear D gene. Source: peripheral blood, taken on day 0 of AZD1222 vaccination. The clonotype was recovered from an adult in good health. CDR3 coding DNA: TGTGCCAGCAGCTCCCGACGAGGGAACACTGAAGCTTTCTTT. Amino acids: CASSSRRGNTEAFF.